The 17 T cell receptor beta chains listed next were all sequenced from one sample in a study of beta chain features in type 1 diabetes. Their cognate antigens are unknown. General study results and limits: There was a moderate but significant shortening of TCRB CDR3s in all four CD4+ subsets of Type 1 diabetes patients.

TCRB transcripts that were expressed got sequenced, as all of the isolated RNA had been reverse transcribed. Profiling relied on immunoSEQ multiplex PCR, and the TCRdb table lists in-frame clones only, not all of them. The sample holds hundreds of thousands of clones, 13% seen once. Input material: naive CD4+ T cells from blood. These TCRs come from a man between 18 and 29 years old with type 1 diabetes.

V and J are TRBV25-1 and TRBJ1-6, with D tentatively TRBD1 (6 bases). Trimming removed 7 bases at V and 6 bases at J, with 16 bases between. CDR3 length: 15 residues. Germline lookup yields CDR1 MGHDK and CDR2 SYGVNS. This CDR3 reads CASNPGGTGNSPLHF. The CDR3 coding sequence is TGTGCCAGCAATCCTGGGGGCACGGGTAATTCACCCCTCCACTTT.

The chain has TRBV9 and TRBJ2-1, with 8 nucleotides matching TRBD1. CDR1 and CDR2 from the germline V gene are SGDLS and YYNGEE. This CDR3 comprises 15 residues. V was pared by 2 bases and J by 2 bases, with 3 bases of the junction left unmatched. The CDR3 reads CASSVTGDAYNEQFF. The CDR3 nucleotides read TGTGCCAGCAGCGTGACAGGGGACGCCTACAATGAGCAGTTCTTC. Together with reference TRBV9 and TRBJ2-1, the CDR3 gives the full variable domain: DSGVTQTPKHLITATGQRVTLRCSPRSGDLSVYWYQQSLDQGLQFLIQYYNGEERAKGNILERFSAQQFPDLHSELNLSSLELGDSALYFCASSVTGDAYNEQFFGPGTRLTVL.

The table lists this clone with a few counts. The chain links TRBV6-6 to TRBJ1-2, with D perhaps matching TRBD1 (5 bases). Germline V gene lookup returns CDR1 MNHNY and CDR2 SVGAGI (reference sequence). The CDR3 contains 14 residues. V dropped 8 bases and J dropped 6 bases, with 19 bases sitting between them. In nucleotides, the CDR3 is TGTGCCAGCTCCGCGCGGGGGGTTGTGGATGGCTACACCTTC. Its translation: CASSARGVVDGYTF.

This clone appeared a few times. The chain couples TRBV4-1 to TRBJ2-1; D might be TRBD2 (5 bases). The CDR3 covers 17 residues. Trimming removed 2 bases from V and 5 bases from J, with 19 bases in between. CDR1 and CDR2 from the germline V gene are MGHRA and YSYEKL. This CDR3 is CASSQPRVALANNEQFF. In DNA form, the CDR3 reads TGCGCCAGCAGCCAACCAAGAGTTGCGCTAGCCAACAATGAGCAGTTCTTC.

The genes are TRBV4-2 and TRBJ1-1, with 10 bases that match TRBD1. Per germline, CDR1 LGHNA and CDR2 YNFKEQ. This CDR3 region has 14 residues. The J segment lost 6 bases and the V segment lost 1 base, leaving 2 bases of the junction unmatched. The CDR3 region has the DNA TGTGCCAGCAGCCAAGTGGGGACAGGGGCTGAAGCTTTCTTT. Amino acid sequence: CASSQVGTGAEAFF.

This sequence joins TRBV11-2 and TRBJ2-5, with a weak D call TRBD2 (6 bases). There are 14 residues in the CDR3. Trimming stripped 2 bases from V and 3 bases from J, with 10 bases between. The germline gives CDR1 SGHAT, CDR2 FQNNGV. CDR3 bases: TGTGCCAGCAGCTTAAACCCGGGGGAAGAGACCCAGTACTTC. This encodes CASSLNPGEETQYF.

This clone was seen a handful of times. The chain joins TRBV6-6 to TRBJ1-1; 11 bases align to TRBD1. V dropped 2 bases and J dropped 8; count of bases not matched to a gene: 10. Germline assignment: CDR1 MNHNY and CDR2 SVGAGI (reference sequence). CDR3 length equals 16 residues. The CDR3 region is CASSYPKDRGPLEAFF. As DNA, the CDR3 is TGTGCCAGCAGTTACCCCAAGGACAGGGGGCCCCTAGAAGCTTTCTTT.

In its sample, this clone was seen a few times. This chain connects TRBV5-1 to TRBJ2-1, with D unresolved. The germline V and J ends were trimmed by 2 bases and 5 bases, with 5 bases remaining between them. Germline assignment: CDR1 SGHRS and CDR2 YFSETQ. The CDR3 has 12 amino acids. In nucleotides, the CDR3 is TGCGCCAGCAGCTTTCCAGACAATGAGCAGTTCTTC. This encodes CASSFPDNEQFF.

This chain uses TRBV7-6 with TRBJ1-2; D ambiguous. The CDR3 covers 12 residues. Trimming cost V 4 bases and J 8 bases, with 11 bases left between them. Germline V CDR1 and CDR2: SGHVS, FNYEAQ. The CDR3 DNA reads as TGTGCCAGCAGCTCACCACCACAGGGCTACACCTTC. Its protein product is CASSSPPQGYTF.

This clone was seen a handful of times. This chain links TRBV5-1 with TRBJ2-3; D ambiguous. V was shortened by 0 bases and J by 2 bases, with 13 bases between the two germline ends. Germline CDR1 and CDR2: SGHRS and YFSETQ. This CDR3 is 16 amino acids long. CDR3 bases: TGCGCCAGCAGCTTGGGCGGCCTGACGCCCACAGATACGCAGTATTTT. This codes for CASSLGGLTPTDTQYF.

This chain links TRBV7-9 with TRBJ2-3; possibly TRBD2 for D (6 bases). Trimming took 4 bases from V and 1 from J, leaving 12 bases between them. The CDR3 sequence is 15 residues long. Germline lookup yields CDR1 SEHNR and CDR2 FQNEAQ (reference sequence). The CDR3 DNA sequence: TGTGCCAGCAGCTCCCCGGGAGAGGGCACAGATACGCAGTATTTT. As protein: CASSSPGEGTDTQYF.

This chain uses TRBV20-1 with TRBJ2-3; D gene uncertain. Trimming pared 8 bases from V and 3 bases from J, leaving 6 bases between. The germline CDR1 and CDR2 sequences are DFQATT and SNEGSKA (reference sequence). This CDR3 spans 10 amino acids. CDR3 sequence reads: CSPRTDTQYF. In nucleotides, the CDR3 is TGCAGTCCCCGGACAGATACGCAGTATTTT.

A few counts support this clone. The rearrangement uses TRBV6-5 and TRBJ1-1; TRBD1 matches 7 bases. This CDR3 is built from 13 residues. The germline gives CDR1 MNHEY, CDR2 SVGAGI. Trimming took 5 bases from V and 4 from J; bases not matched to a gene: 4. The CDR3 DNA reads TGTGCCAGCAGTACCACAGGGGTCACTGAAGCTTTCTTT. Protein: CASSTTGVTEAFF.

Details on this clone: The identical CDR3 is also encoded by other nucleotide sequences in the sample. The chain employs TRBV29-1 and TRBJ1-5; D is unresolved. The length of the CDR3 is 12 residues. Germline values: CDR1 SQVTM, CDR2 ANQGSEA. V lost 4 bases and J 3 bases, leaving 7 bases between the germline ends. This CDR3 reads CSVGRPNQPQHF. The CDR3 coding sequence is TGCAGCGTTGGACGGCCCAATCAGCCCCAGCATTTT.

The CDR3 DNA is TGTGCCAGCAGTTTGGGGACAGGGCTCGGAGGCTACACCTTC. This codes for CASSLGTGLGGYTF. The chain couples TRBV28 to TRBJ1-2; 9 bases fit TRBD1. The CDR3 consists of 14 residues. Germline V gene sequence: CDR1 MDHEN, CDR2 SYDVKM. V shed 3 bases and J 8 bases; nucleotides not matched to a gene: 7.

This clone was counted between two and nine times. The chain joins TRBV5-1 to TRBJ2-3; TRBD2 matches 8 bases. Germline trimming cut 4 bases from V and 2 bases from J; bases unmatched to any gene: 15. Germline loops: CDR1 SGHRS, CDR2 YFSETQ. CDR3 length: 18 amino acids. CDR3 loop: CASSARGRTIVDTDTQYF. In DNA, the CDR3 is TGCGCCAGCAGCGCGCGCGGGAGGACCATTGTTGACACAGATACGCAGTATTTT.

This clone was counted between two and nine times. This sequence joins TRBV10-3 and TRBJ2-1; 7 bases fit TRBD1. Germline V gives CDR1 ENHRY, CDR2 SYGVKD. V shed 7 bases, J shed 5 bases, and the junction held 5 bases outside the gene matches. The CDR3 extends over 13 amino acids. The CDR3 DNA follows: TGTGCCATCACCCCGGGACAGAACAATGAGCAGTTCTTC. Translation: CAITPGQNNEQFF.